This T cell receptor (beta chain) was retrieved from a study of cytomegalovirus exposure and HLA in healthy donors (dated by TCRdb to the late 2010s). Study-level background: An earlier analysis of roughly 610 of the donors reported 250 to 350 Gb of sequence data and around 120 million unique TCR beta sequences obtained from around 170 million T cells. An early release that covered several hundred HLA-typed donors contained around 300 gigabases of sequencing data and about 93 million unique TCR sequences. The genetic ancestry cluster associated with self-reported Caucasian donors included 65% to 90% of the approximately 400 genotyped donors. The aim of the study was to test whether cataloging public T cell receptors could identify signatures of past pathogen exposure. Using immunosequencing, the study profiled T cell repertoires from 550 to 750 subjects and related those repertoires to cytomegalovirus serostatus. Along with the approximately 670-subject first cohort, a separate validation cohort of around 120 different subjects was used. The study combined high-throughput TCR immunosequencing, statistical association of individual TCRs with disease status, and machine learning to predict cytomegalovirus infection status. In a later analysis, previously published TCR beta repertoires from more than 500 donors were re-analyzed and high-resolution HLA genotyping was added so that TCR occurrence patterns could be studied. Rather than using new phenotypic data, the later analysis identified candidate immune exposures from TCR beta sequences and from how often those sequences occurred across donors. In an earlier analysis of 500 to 650 of the donors, high-throughput TCR beta sequencing was used to judge whether each TCR beta V gene segment behaved as functional or pseudogenic. Donor age, sex, ethnicity and CMV serostatus were compiled alongside the repertoire data. A later genetic analysis took genome-wide SNP genotypes for about three fifths of the roughly 700 donors and used that subset as a discovery cohort. All discovery cohort repertoires had been generated using a single sequencing platform. Both class I and class II loci were covered by HLA typing, at four-digit resolution. The number of typed donors differed by locus: about 620-640 for A, B, C, DRB1 and DQB1; 522 for DQA1; 600 to 610 for DPA1; and 400 to 480 for DPB1. A few DR-DQ haplotypes were treated as single units for association and clustering because of strong linkage in the cohort. Among some 400 genotyped donors of the cohort, an average of roughly 240,000 unique TCR beta nucleotide sequences were sequenced per donor, around 20% of them non-productive. Study-wide findings and limitations: An earlier analysis of several hundred of the donors showed that most TCR beta V segments appeared in productive rearrangements either about 87% or about 30% of the time, which broadly matched IMGT annotations. CMV serostatus was the only immune exposure information available for the cohort. Most CMV-associated TCR beta chains appeared to be HLA-restricted in a later analysis, and the HLA associations seemed to be driven largely by CMV exposure. Across donors, most TCR sequences were observed very rarely, whereas some public TCRs were present in many individuals. A later genetic analysis reported fewer N-insertions in productive TCRs among donors in an Asian-associated ancestry cluster than the roughly 720-donor mean. The authors suggested that the approach could potentially be extended to other disease states and immunological phenotypes. This cohort had only TCR beta chains sequenced, and the lack of alpha or paired-chain data limited which features could be detected. Because HLA typing was unavailable for some donors at each locus, only the typed subset was used in association tests. Linkage disequilibrium might explain the correlated functional status among segregating V segments, but an unknown experimental factor could not be ruled out. The sequencing pipeline was judged likely to have produced a cluster of highly shared sequence variants as a technical artifact. Cytomegalovirus status was reported to be diagnosed by the classifier with high specificity and sensitivity in both the original and validation cohorts. A further reported finding was that TCR beta sequences accurately predicted the HLA-A and HLA-B alleles for most subjects in the first cohort. In a later analysis, several top co-occurrence clusters were reported to appear linked to parvovirus B19, influenza, CMV and Epstein-Barr virus. Because counts were too low, seventeen rarely observed V segments, including chromosome 9 orphons, were excluded from the earlier analysis of around 640 of the donors. Compared with equally common non-associated chains, HLA-associated TCR beta chains in a later analysis were more clonally expanded and had lower generation probabilities. Sequencing depth was assumed to be roughly uniform across donors in the presence/absence analyses, though that assumption may not hold. When HLA alleles, especially DR and DQ, strongly co-occurred, attributing TCR associations to individual alleles was difficult. A few of the identified cytomegalovirus-associated TCR beta chains were confirmed in vitro to be specific for cytomegalovirus antigens. Specific HLA alleles were associated with 15,000 to 20,000 TCR beta sequences at a false discovery rate of 0.05 in a later analysis. The 87-base-pair reads could not distinguish some IMGT-functional V segments, including TRBV6-2 and TRBV6-3, so those segments were excluded. In a later analysis, TCR association rates were found to vary across HLA loci, with the most associated TCRs seen for DRB1 alleles and the fewest for HLA-C alleles. A later genetic analysis associated a missense DCLRE1C variant with V-gene and J-gene trimming of TCR beta chains, and an independent cohort replicated the association. A total of 150 or so TCR beta chains were listed by the study as associated with cytomegalovirus.

The CDR3 measures 14 amino acids from cysteine to phenylalanine. Kept here is only the CDR3 DNA, which spans 42 bases and is read in frame from base 1. Trimming removed 11 bases from V and 4 bases from J, leaving 19 bases between the germline ends. Taken from the germline V gene, the CDR1 and CDR2 loops are ENHRY and SYGVKD. Of note for this clone: Which antigen it targets is not known. Base-call qualities are not available, and no considerably larger clone is one nucleotide away.

Libraries were constructed by the immunoSEQ multiplex PCR assay. For the multiplex PCR, a mixture combining 60 forward primers for TCR Vbeta segments and 13 reverse primers for TCR Jbeta segments was used. Amplification of the CDR3 region of rearranged TCR beta genes was performed with a multiplex PCR assay on genomic DNA. Amplified TCR beta libraries were sequenced as 87-base-pair reads on the Illumina HiSeq System. Concerning the study's data processing: A later analysis tallied roughly 78 million unique TCR beta chains across the 600 to 700 repertoires, and some 10 million of those chains were shared by two or more donors. To remove PCR and sequencing errors, raw reads were error-corrected and collapsed into unique sequences using a nearest-neighbor algorithm that merged closely related sequences. CDR3 sequences were aligned to IMGT reference sequences to assign V, D and J gene segments. For a sequence to be retained, a match of at least six nucleotides was required to both a V gene segment and a J gene segment. A rearrangement counted as productive if the CDR3 had no stop codons and remained in frame with V and J, and every other rearrangement counted as non-productive. Following IMGT convention, CDR3 was defined as the stretch from the second conserved V-encoded cysteine up to the conserved J-encoded phenylalanine. The earlier analysis of 587 of the donors excluded sequences that lacked an unambiguous match to a single V gene segment. An earlier analysis of just under 600 of the donors called V segments functional above 56.7% productive rearrangements and segregating when the between-donor standard deviation exceeded 5%. To diagnose cytomegalovirus status from the catalog of TCR beta chain sequences, a statistical classification framework was built. In a later analysis, V and J genes were assigned by comparing TCR nucleotide sequences against IMGT/GENE-DB human TR gene sequences. A later analysis assigned CDR3 sequences and most-parsimonious VDJ recombination scenarios with the TCRdist pipeline. A later analysis defined each TCR beta chain by its CDR3 amino acid sequence plus V-gene family, and excluded reads lacking a unique V-gene family. A later analysis removed 550 to 700 highly shared, low-generation-probability nucleotide sequences to deal with suspected cross-contamination and a sequencing artifact. For each public chain, a later analysis derived a clonal expansion index from normalized ranks of inferred template counts within each repertoire. In a later analysis, generation probabilities were computed with a VDJ recombination model fitted to out-of-frame rearrangements, and the resulting probabilities were checked against IGoR. A later analysis scored TCR-TCR, TCR-HLA and TCR-CMV co-occurrence with hypergeometric tests, applying a repertoire-size bias correction to TCR pairs. In a later analysis, false discovery rates were estimated by permuting HLA or CMV assignments 20 times. In a later analysis, co-occurring TCRs were grouped using DBSCAN, with TCRdist sequence similarity added in when clustering inside HLA-allele-positive subsets. Repertoires with fewer than 30,000 or more than 120,000 public chains were left out of co-occurrence clustering, as were five repertoires with anomalous nucleotide sharing. Entries here come from immuneACCESS through TCRdb and include only in-frame sequences with V and J called. Some clones fail to appear in such tables; in the studies checked, an unresolved V gene covers under half of the shortfall, and the cause of the remainder is unknown. That table furnishes V, J and clone size, whereas the DNA furnished D and trimming. In this sample the table shows some 140,000 clones, 79% of which occur a single time. The top ten constitute approximately 1% of the sample.

The cohort was made up of hundreds of healthy bone marrow donors. At the time of sampling, every cohort member was nominally healthy, though immune exposures that went unrecorded were likely present. The donor was CMV seronegative and belonged to the group of around 350 seronegative cohort members. A peripheral blood sample was collected from each donor, and TCR beta sequencing was performed on peripheral blood mononuclear cells. The Qiagen DNeasy Blood Extraction Kit was used to extract genomic DNA from the blood cell samples. Sequences were obtained from PBMCs. The rearranged segments are TRBV10-3 and TRBJ2-3, with an unclear D gene assignment. The sequence came from a young man in good health and CMV-seronegative. The DNA sequence is TGTGCCTCACAGTCGGCGCCGGTCCCAGATACGCAGTATTTT. It translates to CASQSAPVPDTQYF.